Each of the 14 T cell receptor beta chains below was sequenced from the same sample in a study of T-cell memory formation after mild COVID-19 (dated by TCRdb to about 2021). The library was prepared using 5' RACE. The sequencer listed for this sample is Illumina NovaSeq 6000. TCRdb trimmed public reads at Q25 via fastp, called clones via MiXCR and kept in-frame beta chains. Every CDR3 protein is listed once, alongside the most common genes and DNA of its rows. This sample is represented by 450,000 or so distinct CDR3 sequences; around 20% of them were singletons. About 8.8% of the sample belongs to the ten largest clones. The sequenced material came from PBMCs or a T cell subset sorted from them (not recorded which). The receptor set was obtained from an adult woman who had mild COVID-19 (a few samples of this study predate the infection). The sample titles of this study are shuffled in the database, so cell type and time point are left out; the donor was told from shared clones.

V and J are TRBV5-4 and TRBJ2-7; D unclear. V shed 0 bases and J shed 2 bases, with 6 bases lying between them. CDR1 and CDR2 (germline): SGHNT, YYREEE (reference sequence). This CDR3 has 13 residues. The CDR3 sequence: CASSLDVPYEQYF. In nucleotides, the CDR3 is TGTGCCAGCAGCTTGGACGTACCCTACGAGCAGTACTTC.

This clonotype was observed a handful of times. The rearrangement uses TRBV15 and TRBJ2-7; D perhaps matches TRBD1 (5 bases). The CDR3 runs 15 residues. Trimming took off 3 bases at V and 3 bases at J, with 15 bases between the two ends. Germline CDR1 and CDR2: LNHNV and YYDKDF (reference sequence). The CDR3 sequence: CATSSSTGYHYEQYF. The CDR3 region has the DNA TGTGCCACCAGCAGCTCCACAGGCTACCACTACGAGCAGTACTTC.

This clonotype has just one count. The chain recombines TRBV24-1 with TRBJ2-2, with D uncertain. The germline gives CDR1 KGHDR, CDR2 SFDVKD. V lost 1 base to trimming and J lost 4 bases, with 3 bases between them. This CDR3 is built from 13 residues. Here the CDR3 reads CATSDFPTGELFF. CDR3 in DNA: TGTGCCACCAGTGATTTTCCCACCGGGGAGCTGTTTTTT.

This chain joins TRBV11-2 and TRBJ2-6; D might be TRBD1 (6 bases). The V gene's germline CDR1 is SGHAT and CDR2 FQNNGV. Trimming removed 1 base from V and 2 bases from J, with 6 bases in between. The CDR3 covers 15 residues. This CDR3 reads CASSLAGAGANVLTF. The CDR3 DNA follows: TGTGCCAGCAGCTTAGCAGGGGCTGGGGCCAACGTCCTGACTTTC.

The V gene is TRBV5-1, the J gene TRBJ1-4, with TRBD1 identical over 7 bases. Germline lookup yields CDR1 SGHRS and CDR2 YFSETQ. This CDR3 contains 15 residues. V gave up 3 bases and J gave up 5 bases; unmatched junction bases: 7. CDR3 nucleotides: TGCGCCAGCAGCTCGGGACAGTGGGGAAATGAAAAACTGTTTTTT. The encoded protein is CASSSGQWGNEKLFF.

This chain joins TRBV20-1 and TRBJ1-2; D uncertain. Germline CDR1 reads DFQATT; CDR2 reads SNEGSKA (reference sequence). V lost 3 bases and J lost 4, with 9 bases in between. CDR3 size: 12 residues. This chain's CDR3 is CSARRVPYGYTF. The CDR3, as DNA: TGCAGTGCTAGGAGGGTACCCTATGGCTACACCTTC.

The rearrangement uses TRBV3-1 and TRBJ2-5; D is undetermined. The CDR3 extends over 13 amino acids. The V end was cut by 2 bases, the J end by 5 bases, with 9 bases between. The V gene's germline CDR1 is LGHDT and CDR2 YNNKEL (reference sequence). In nucleotides, the CDR3 is TGTGCCAGCAGCCAACTCGGAAGGGAGACCCAGTACTTC. This encodes CASSQLGRETQYF.

This clonotype has more than one count but fewer than ten. The rearrangement links TRBV5-6 to TRBJ1-1; D gene unclear. CDR1 SGHDT and CDR2 YYEEEE come from the germline V gene. V lost 0 bases and J lost 7, with 10 bases in between. CDR3 length: 13 residues. The CDR3 spells CASSLVSGIEAFF. The CDR3 DNA reads TGTGCCAGCAGCTTGGTTTCGGGCATTGAAGCTTTCTTT. The full variable domain, its missing parts supplied by reference TRBV5-6 and TRBJ1-1, is DAGVTQSPTHLIKTRGQQVTLRCSPKSGHDTVSWYQQALGQGPQFIFQYYEEEERQRGNFPDRFSGHQFPNYSSELNVNALLLGDSALYLCASSLVSGIEAFFGQGTRLTVV.

The chain joins TRBV7-9 to TRBJ1-1, with D uncertain. The germline CDR1 and CDR2 sequences are SEHNR and FQNEAQ (reference sequence). The CDR3 totals 14 residues. V gave up 4 bases and J gave up 0 bases, with 9 bases separating them. The chain's CDR3 is CASSSASLNTEAFF. In DNA form, the CDR3 reads TGTGCCAGCAGCTCGGCCAGCCTGAACACTGAAGCTTTCTTT.

This clonotype occurred a few times. V usage is TRBV6-1 and J usage is TRBJ2-4; D perhaps matches TRBD1 (6 bases). The V gene lost 6 bases and the J gene lost 15 bases, with 24 bases spanning the gap. The CDR3 runs to 14 residues. Germline V gives CDR1 MNHNS, CDR2 SASEGT. CDR3: CASRALEIQGKRYF. CDR3 sequence (DNA): TGTGCCAGCAGAGCTCTCGAAATACAGGGAAAAAGGTACTTC.

There are a few counts of this clonotype. V and J are TRBV7-2 and TRBJ2-3; TRBD2 is a possible D gene (6 bases). The CDR3 contains 13 residues. Trimming removed 5 bases from V and 10 bases from J, with 16 bases in between. Germline V lookup: CDR1 SGHTA, CDR2 FQGNSA. The CDR3 sequence is CASSHPGRPSQYF. The CDR3 DNA is TGTGCCAGCAGCCATCCCGGGAGACCCTCGCAGTATTTT.

This clonotype occurred many times. This rearrangement joins TRBV12-3 or TRBV12-4 to TRBJ2-1; 7 bases fit TRBD2. The CDR3 consists of 15 residues. The junction had 1 base not matched to a gene; V was cut back by 0 bases and J by 2 bases. CDR3 DNA: TGTGCCAGCAGTTTAGCGGGGGGGGCCTACAATGAGCAGTTCTTC. As protein: CASSLAGGAYNEQFF.

This clonotype was seen ten or more times. The V and J genes are TRBV6-6 and TRBJ2-3, with 11 bases fitting TRBD2. The CDR3 is made up of 18 amino acids. Germline CDR1 reads MNHNY; CDR2 reads SVGAGI (reference sequence). Trimming removed 5 bases from V and 2 bases from J; junction bases left unmatched: 12. In DNA, the CDR3 is TGTGCCAGCAGTCGAGCGGGGCTTAGCGGGGGGGCCACAGATACGCAGTATTTT. Translating it yields CASSRAGLSGGATDTQYF.

The sample holds many counts of this clonotype. The chain uses TRBV18 and TRBJ2-5; tentative D call: TRBD2 (5 bases). Trimming removed 3 bases from V and 0 bases from J, with 14 bases in between. Germline loops: CDR1 KGHSH, CDR2 LQKENI. CDR3 length: 16 residues. The CDR3 DNA reads as TGTGCCAGCTCACCGATGTCGGGATGGAACCAAGAGACCCAGTACTTC. As protein: CASSPMSGWNQETQYF.